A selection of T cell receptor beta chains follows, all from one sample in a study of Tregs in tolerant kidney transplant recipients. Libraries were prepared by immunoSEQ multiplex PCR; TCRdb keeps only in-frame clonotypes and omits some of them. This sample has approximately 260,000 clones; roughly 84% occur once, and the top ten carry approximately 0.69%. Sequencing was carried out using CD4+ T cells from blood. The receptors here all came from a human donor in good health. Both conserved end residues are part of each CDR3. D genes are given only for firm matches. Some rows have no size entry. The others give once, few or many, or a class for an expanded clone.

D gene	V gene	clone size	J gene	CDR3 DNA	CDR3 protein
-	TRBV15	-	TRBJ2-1	TGTGCCACCAGCAGAGATATCGCCCCCCTCTACAATGAGCAGTTCTTC	CATSRDIAPLYNEQFF
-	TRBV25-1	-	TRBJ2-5	TGTGCCAGCAGTGAATCTTGGGGTATAAGATCCCAAGAGACCCAGTACTTC	CASSESWGIRSQETQYF
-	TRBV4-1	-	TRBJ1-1	TGCGCCAGCAGCCCCCGGTCGTGGGCAAACACTGAAGCTTTCTTT	CASSPRSWANTEAFF
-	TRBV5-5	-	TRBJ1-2	TGTGCCAGCAGCTTGGATAGGATCAACTATGGCTACACCTTC	CASSLDRINYGYTF
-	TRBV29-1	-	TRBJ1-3	TGCAGCGTTGATGAAGGGGCGGGAAACACCATATATTTT	CSVDEGAGNTIYF
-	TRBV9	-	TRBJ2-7	TGTGCCAGCAGCGCCGCCGGGACAAGGGGATACGAGCAGTACTTC	CASSAAGTRGYEQYF
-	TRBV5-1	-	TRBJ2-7	TGCGCCAGCAGCTCACAGGGATACGAGCAGTACTTC	CASSSQGYEQYF
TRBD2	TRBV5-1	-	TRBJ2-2	TGCGCCAGCAGCCAATTACTACTTAGCGGGAGTGGAACCGGGGAGCTGTTTTTT	CASSQLLLSGSGTGELFF
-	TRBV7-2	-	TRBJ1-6	TGTGCCAGCAGGCCAACGGAGAATTCACCCCTCCACTTT	CASRPTENSPLHF
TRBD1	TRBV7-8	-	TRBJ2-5	TGTGCCAGCAGCGCCGGGCGGACAGGGCAAGAGACCCAGTACTTC	CASSAGRTGQETQYF
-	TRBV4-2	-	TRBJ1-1	TGTGCCAGCAGCCAAGGATCGACAGGACGCACTGAAGCTTTCTTT	CASSQGSTGRTEAFF
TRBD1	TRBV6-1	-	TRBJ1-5	TGTGCCACCTGGGACAGGGGGTCCCGGGGCCCCCAGCATTTT	CATWDRGSRGPQHF
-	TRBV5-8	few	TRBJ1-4	TGTGCCAGCAGCTTGTCTGACTGGCTGGGGGAAAAACTGTTTTTT	CASSLSDWLGEKLFF
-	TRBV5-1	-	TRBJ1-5	TGCGCCAGCAGCTTGGGGGCAGGCATCAATCAGCCCCAGCATTTT	CASSLGAGINQPQHF
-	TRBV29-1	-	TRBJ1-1	TGCAGCGTTGAATCGGGGGGGACTGAAGCTTTCTTT	CSVESGGTEAFF
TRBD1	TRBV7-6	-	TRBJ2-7	TGTGCCAGCAGCTTAGCGCTGGGACAGGGTTACGAGCAGTACTTC	CASSLALGQGYEQYF
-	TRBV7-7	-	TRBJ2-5	TGTGCCAGCAGCTTAGGCAGGGGAGGGCCCCAAGAGACCCAGTACTTC	CASSLGRGGPQETQYF
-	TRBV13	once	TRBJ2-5	TGTGCCAGCAGCTTAGGGCCTGGGGGCTGGGAGACCCAGTACTTC	CASSLGPGGWETQYF
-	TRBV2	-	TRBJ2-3	TGTGCCAGCAGTGTTCAAAAACCCACAGATACGCAGTATTTT	CASSVQKPTDTQYF
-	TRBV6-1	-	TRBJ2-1	TGTGCCAGCAGTGAAGCGTATTTTGGATCCTACAATGAGCAGTTCTTC	CASSEAYFGSYNEQFF
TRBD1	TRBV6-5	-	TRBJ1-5	TGTGCCAGCAGAAGAAACAGGGGAAGCAATCAGCCCCAGCATTTT	CASRRNRGSNQPQHF
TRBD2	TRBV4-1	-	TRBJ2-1	TGCGCCAGCAGCCAAGATTCAACTAGCGGGAGGAAGTCCTACAATGAGCAGTTCTTC	CASSQDSTSGRKSYNEQFF
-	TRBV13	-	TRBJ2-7	TGTGCCAGCAGCTTACGGTGGAGTCCCTACGAGCAGTACTTC	CASSLRWSPYEQYF
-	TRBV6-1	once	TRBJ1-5	TGTGCCAGCAGTGCGAATGGAAATCAGCCCCAGCATTTT	CASSANGNQPQHF
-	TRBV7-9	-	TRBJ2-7	TGTGCCAGCAGCTTCAGCTACGAGCAGTACTTC	CASSFSYEQYF
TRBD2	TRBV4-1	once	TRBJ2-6	TGCGCCAGCAGCCGGTCGGGGGGTCGGACTGGGGCCAACGTCCTGACTTTC	CASSRSGGRTGANVLTF
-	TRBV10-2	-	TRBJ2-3	TGCGCCAGCAGTGAGTCGGTAGTGAGCACAGATACGCAGTATTTT	CASSESVVSTDTQYF
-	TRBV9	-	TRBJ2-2	TGTGCCAGCAGCGTAGCGGCTGGACTAACCGGGGAGCTGTTTTTT	CASSVAAGLTGELFF
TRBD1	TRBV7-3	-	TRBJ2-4	TGTGCCAGCAGCTTAAATTCACCCCTAACAGGGGGTGAGTCGGGCATTCAGTACTTC	CASSLNSPLTGGESGIQYF
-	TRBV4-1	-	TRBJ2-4	TGCGCCAGCAGCCAAGACGGACTCCTAGGAAACATTCAGTACTTC	CASSQDGLLGNIQYF
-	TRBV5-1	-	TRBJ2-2	TGCGCCAGCAGCTTCTCCTCCGAGAACACCGGGGAGCTGTTTTTT	CASSFSSENTGELFF
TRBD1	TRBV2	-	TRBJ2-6	TGTGCCAGCAGGGCCGGGACAGGTTTCTCTGGGGCCAACGTCCTGACTTTC	CASRAGTGFSGANVLTF
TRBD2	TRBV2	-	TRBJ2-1	TGTGCCAGCAGTCCCACGACTAGCGGGGGGGCGAGTGAGCAGTTCTTC	CASSPTTSGGASEQFF
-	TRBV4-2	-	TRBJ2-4	TGTGCCAGCAGCCAAGATATGCGGGGTCTAGCCAAAAACATTCAGTACTTC	CASSQDMRGLAKNIQYF
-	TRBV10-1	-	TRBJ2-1	TGCGCCAGCAGTGAGAGCTACAATGAGCAGTTCTTC	CASSESYNEQFF
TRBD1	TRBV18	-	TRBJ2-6	TGTGCCAGCTCAGGGCAGGGGGCTTCAGGGGCCAACGTCCTGACTTTC	CASSGQGASGANVLTF
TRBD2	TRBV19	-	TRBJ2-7	TGTGCCAGTAGTCCCCGGACTAGCGGGAGGGCCGGATCCTACGAGCAGTACTTC	CASSPRTSGRAGSYEQYF
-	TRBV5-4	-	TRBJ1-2	TGTGCCAGCAGCACCTGGACCAGTCGGAGCTACACCTTC	CASSTWTSRSYTF
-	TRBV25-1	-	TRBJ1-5	TGTGCCAGTCGAAAGGAAGATCAGCCCCAGCATTTT	CASRKEDQPQHF
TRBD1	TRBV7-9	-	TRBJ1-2	TGTGCCAGCAGCTCCTCCGGGACAGGGCTTTCATATGGCTACACCTTC	CASSSSGTGLSYGYTF
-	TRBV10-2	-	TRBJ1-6	TGCGCCAGCCTGGATAACTATAATTCACCCCTCCACTTT	CASLDNYNSPLHF
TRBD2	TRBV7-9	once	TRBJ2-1	TGTGCCAGCAGCCGACTAGCGGTATACAATGAGCAGTTCTTC	CASSRLAVYNEQFF
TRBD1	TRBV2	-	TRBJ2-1	TGTGCCAGCAGGGGGACAGGGGGCCACAATGAGCAGTTCTTC	CASRGTGGHNEQFF
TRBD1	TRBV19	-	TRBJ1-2	TGTGCCAGTAGTATATGGGGACAGGGGAACTATGGCTACACCTTC	CASSIWGQGNYGYTF
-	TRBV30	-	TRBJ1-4	TGTGCCTGGGGGATCAGCGAAAAACTGTTTTTT	CAWGISEKLFF
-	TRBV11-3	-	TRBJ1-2	TGTGCCAGCAGCTTAGATCGAGTACAGGCTAACTATGGCTACACCTTC	CASSLDRVQANYGYTF
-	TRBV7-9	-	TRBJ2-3	TGTGCCAGCAGCTTATCTAGCAATACGCAGTATTTT	CASSLSSNTQYF
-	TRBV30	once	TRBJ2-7	TGTGCCTGGAGTGTACGGGTTGGTGGGGGCTCCTACGAGCAGTACTTC	CAWSVRVGGGSYEQYF
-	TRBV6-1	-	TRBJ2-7	TGTGCCAGCAGGGAGGGTTTGGCCTACGAGCAGTACTTC	CASREGLAYEQYF
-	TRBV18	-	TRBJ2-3	TGTGCCAGCTCACCGGGCTTTCTAGTCTCAGATACGCAGTATTTT	CASSPGFLVSDTQYF
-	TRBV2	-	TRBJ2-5	TGTGCCAGCACCGAGGGGGAAGAGACCCAGTACTTC	CASTEGEETQYF
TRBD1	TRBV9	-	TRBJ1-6	TGTGCCAGCAGCGGGACAGGGGTCGATTCACCCCTCCACTTT	CASSGTGVDSPLHF